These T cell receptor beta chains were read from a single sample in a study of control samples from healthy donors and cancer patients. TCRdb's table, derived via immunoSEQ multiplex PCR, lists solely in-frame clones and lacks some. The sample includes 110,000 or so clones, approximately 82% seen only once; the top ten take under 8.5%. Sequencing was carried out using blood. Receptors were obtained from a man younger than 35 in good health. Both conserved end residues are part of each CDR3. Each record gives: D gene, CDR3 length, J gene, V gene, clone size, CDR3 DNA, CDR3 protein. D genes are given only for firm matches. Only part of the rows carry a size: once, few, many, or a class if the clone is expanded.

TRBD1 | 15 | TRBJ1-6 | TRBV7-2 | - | TGTGCCAGCAGCCCGTCCGGGACAGATAATTCACCCCTCCACTTT | CASSPSGTDNSPLHF
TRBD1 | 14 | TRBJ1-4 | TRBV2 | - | TGTGCCAGCAGAAGGGGACAGGCTAATGAAAAACTGTTTTTT | CASRRGQANEKLFF
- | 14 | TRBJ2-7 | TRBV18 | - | TGTGCCAGCTCAGCGGACACGAACCCCTACGAGCAGTACTTC | CASSADTNPYEQYF
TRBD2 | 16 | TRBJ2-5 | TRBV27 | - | TGTGCCAGCATGCCGGTACTAGCGGGGGGCCCGGAGACCCAGTACTTC | CASMPVLAGGPETQYF
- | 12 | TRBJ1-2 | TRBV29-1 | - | TGCAGCGTTGTACAGGGTAGAGGCGGCTACACCTTC | CSVVQGRGGYTF
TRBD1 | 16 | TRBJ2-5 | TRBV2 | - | TGTGCCAGCAGTGAACTAACAGGGGGCTGGGGTGAGACCCAGTACTTC | CASSELTGGWGETQYF
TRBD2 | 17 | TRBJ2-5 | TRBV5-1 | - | TGCGCCAGCCGACAGGGGACTAGCGGGGGGGCCCGGGAGACCCAGTACTTC | CASRQGTSGGARETQYF
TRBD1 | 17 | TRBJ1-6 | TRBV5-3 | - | TGTGCCAGAAGCTTGGGTTGGACAGGGGGATTTAATTCACCCCTCCACTTT | CARSLGWTGGFNSPLHF
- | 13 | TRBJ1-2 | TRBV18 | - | TGTGCCAGCTCACCAGGGGGGAACTATGGCTACACCTTC | CASSPGGNYGYTF
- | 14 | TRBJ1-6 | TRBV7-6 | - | TGTGCCAGCAGCTTAGCGGGGAATTATTCACCCCTCCACTTT | CASSLAGNYSPLHF
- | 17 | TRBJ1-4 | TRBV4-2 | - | TGTGCCAGCAGCCAGTTGACAGGATCCTCAACTAATGAAAAACTGTTTTTT | CASSQLTGSSTNEKLFF
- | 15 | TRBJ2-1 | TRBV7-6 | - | TGTGCCAGCAGCTTGCGGGACAGCCCCTACAATGAGCAGTTCTTC | CASSLRDSPYNEQFF
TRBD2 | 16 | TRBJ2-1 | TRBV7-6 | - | TGTGCCAGCAGCACTTGGACTAGCGGGGCCCACAATGAGCAGTTCTTC | CASSTWTSGAHNEQFF
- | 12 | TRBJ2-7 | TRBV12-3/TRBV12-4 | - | TGTGCCAGCAGTTCAGGGCCCTACGAGCAGTACTTC | CASSSGPYEQYF
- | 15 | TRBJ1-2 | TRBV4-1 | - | TGCGCCAGCAGCCAAGTTAATTTAGGAACTCTCGGCTACACCTTC | CASSQVNLGTLGYTF
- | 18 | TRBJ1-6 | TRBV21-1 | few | TGTGCCAGCACCGGGGGGGCGGCTGGAGGGACCTATAATTCACCCCTCCACTTT | CASTGGAAGGTYNSPLHF
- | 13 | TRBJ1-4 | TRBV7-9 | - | TGTGCCAGCAGCTTAGCTCCAGGTGAAAAACTGTTTTTT | CASSLAPGEKLFF
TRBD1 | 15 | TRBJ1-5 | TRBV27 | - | TGTGCCAGCAGACCGTCAGGGGGCAGCAATCAGCCCCAGCATTTT | CASRPSGGSNQPQHF
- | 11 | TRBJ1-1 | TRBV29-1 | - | TGCAGCGGGAGCATGAACACTGAAGCTTTCTTT | CSGSMNTEAFF
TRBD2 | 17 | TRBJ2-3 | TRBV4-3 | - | TGCGCCAGCAGCCCGGGGCCGGGACTAGGAGTTACAGATACGCAGTATTTT | CASSPGPGLGVTDTQYF
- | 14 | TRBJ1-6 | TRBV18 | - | TGTGCCAGCTCACCGGCCAGGGGTAATTCACCCCTCCACTTT | CASSPARGNSPLHF
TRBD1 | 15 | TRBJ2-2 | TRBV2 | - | TGTGCCAGCAGTTCCGGACAGGTCATCACCGGGGAGCTGTTTTTT | CASSSGQVITGELFF
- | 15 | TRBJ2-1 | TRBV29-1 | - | TGCAGCGTTGTCGTACTTTTAATCTCCTACAATGAGCAGTTCTTC | CSVVVLLISYNEQFF
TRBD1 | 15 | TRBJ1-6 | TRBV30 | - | TGTGCCTGGAGTGTCCCCGGGACAGGAATGTCACCCCTCCACTTT | CAWSVPGTGMSPLHF
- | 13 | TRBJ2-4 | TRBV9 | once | TGTGCCAGCAGCGTAGGAGGACGGAACATTCAGTACTTC | CASSVGGRNIQYF
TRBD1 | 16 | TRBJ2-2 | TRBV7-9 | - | TGTGCCAGCAGCCGCCCACAGGGGACGAACACCGGGGAGCTGTTTTTT | CASSRPQGTNTGELFF
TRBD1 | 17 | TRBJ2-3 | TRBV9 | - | TGTGCCAGCAGCACCCGAGACAGGGGGCGTGGGACAGATACGCAGTATTTT | CASSTRDRGRGTDTQYF
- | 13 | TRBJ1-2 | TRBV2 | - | TGTGCCAGCGTGCCGGGGGGACTCTATGGCTACACCTTC | CASVPGGLYGYTF
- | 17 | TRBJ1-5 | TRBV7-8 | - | TGTGCCAGCAGCCTAATGTACCGCCCCACTAGCAATCAGCCCCAGCATTTT | CASSLMYRPTSNQPQHF
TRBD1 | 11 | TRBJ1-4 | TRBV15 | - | TGTGCCACCAGCAGCCCGACAGGGGGGTTTTTT | CATSSPTGGFF
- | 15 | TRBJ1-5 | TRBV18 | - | TGTGCCAGCTCCCTCGACAGACATAGCAATCAGCCCCAGCATTTT | CASSLDRHSNQPQHF
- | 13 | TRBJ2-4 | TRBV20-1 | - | TGCAGTGCTAGTAAACAGGGTAAAAACATTCAGTACTTC | CSASKQGKNIQYF
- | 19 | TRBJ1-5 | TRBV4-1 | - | TGCGCCAGCAGCCAAGATTGGCAGGGTGGCCAGGGGACCATTCAGCCCCAGCATTTT | CASSQDWQGGQGTIQPQHF
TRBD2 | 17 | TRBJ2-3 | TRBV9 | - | TGTGCCAGCAGCGTGGGTCTAGCGGGGGGGCTGTCAGATACGCAGTATTTT | CASSVGLAGGLSDTQYF
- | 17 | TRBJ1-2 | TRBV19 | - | TGTGCCAGTAGTATAGGCAGGGACTACGCGGCTAACTATGGCTACACCTTC | CASSIGRDYAANYGYTF
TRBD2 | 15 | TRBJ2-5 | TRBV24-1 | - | TGTGCCACCAGTGACCCTAGCGGGGGAAAAGAGACCCAGTACTTC | CATSDPSGGKETQYF
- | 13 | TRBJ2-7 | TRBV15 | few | TGTGCCACCAGTTACCCTCCTTCCTACGAGCAGTACTTC | CATSYPPSYEQYF
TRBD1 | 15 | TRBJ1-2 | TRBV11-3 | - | TGTGCCAGCAGCTTTCGGACAGGGGGAGTAGGGGGCTACACCTTC | CASSFRTGGVGGYTF
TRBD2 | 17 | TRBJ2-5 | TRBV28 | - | TGTGCCAGCAGTTTGAGTAGCGGGGGATTTGCGGCAGAGACCCAGTACTTC | CASSLSSGGFAAETQYF
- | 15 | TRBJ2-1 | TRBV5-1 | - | TGCGCCAGCAGCAAGGGACACAGCTCCTACAATGAGCAGTTCTTC | CASSKGHSSYNEQFF
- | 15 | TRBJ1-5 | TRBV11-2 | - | TGTGCCAGCAGCTGGGGCCCGGGTGGCAATCAGCCCCAGCATTTT | CASSWGPGGNQPQHF
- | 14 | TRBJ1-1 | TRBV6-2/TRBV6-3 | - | TGTGCCAGCAGCCGGGGACACCTGAACACTGAAGCTTTCTTT | CASSRGHLNTEAFF
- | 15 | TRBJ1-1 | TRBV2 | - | TGTGCCAGCAGTGAAGCGCGCAGGACGAACACTGAAGCTTTCTTT | CASSEARRTNTEAFF
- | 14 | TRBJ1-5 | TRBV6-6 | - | TGTGCCAGCAGCCATTCGGGCAAGAATCAGCCCCAGCATTTT | CASSHSGKNQPQHF
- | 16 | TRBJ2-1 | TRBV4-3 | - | TGCGCCAGCAGCCAAGAGGCCCGGGCCTCCTACAATGAGCAGTTCTTC | CASSQEARASYNEQFF
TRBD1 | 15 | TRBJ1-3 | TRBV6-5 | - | TGTGCCAGCCCTGGCGCAGGGGGACTTGGAAACACCATATATTTT | CASPGAGGLGNTIYF
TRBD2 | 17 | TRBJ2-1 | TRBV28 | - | TGTGCCAGCAGTTTCCCACTAGCGGGGGGGCCTTGGGATGAGCAGTTCTTC | CASSFPLAGGPWDEQFF
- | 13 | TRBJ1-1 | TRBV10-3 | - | TGTGCCATCAGTGAGGTAGACAGCACTGAAGCTTTCTTT | CAISEVDSTEAFF
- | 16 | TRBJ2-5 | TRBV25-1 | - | TGTGCCAGCAGTGTCCTTTTTGGGAACGCAGGAGAGACCCAGTACTTC | CASSVLFGNAGETQYF
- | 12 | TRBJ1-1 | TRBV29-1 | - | TGCAGCGTACAGGTTTTGTACACTGAAGCTTTCTTT | CSVQVLYTEAFF
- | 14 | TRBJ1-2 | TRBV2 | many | TGTGCCAGCAGTGAAGCATCCGGGAGCTATGGCTACACCTTC | CASSEASGSYGYTF
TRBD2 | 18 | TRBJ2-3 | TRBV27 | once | TGTGCCAGCAGTTCCCTATCGGGACTAGAAATGGGCACAGATACGCAGTATTTT | CASSSLSGLEMGTDTQYF
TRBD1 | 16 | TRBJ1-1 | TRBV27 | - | TGTGCCAGCAGTGGCCGGGACAGGGGATTACAATCTGAAGCTTTCTTT | CASSGRDRGLQSEAFF
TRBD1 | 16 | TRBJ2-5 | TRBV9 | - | TGTGCCAGCAGCGTCGCCCGACCGGGACAGGGGGAGACCCAGTACTTC | CASSVARPGQGETQYF
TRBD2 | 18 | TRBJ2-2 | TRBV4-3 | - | TGCGCCAGCAGCCAAGGGAGGCCAGCGGGGGGAGGCACCGGGGAGCTGTTTTTT | CASSQGRPAGGGTGELFF
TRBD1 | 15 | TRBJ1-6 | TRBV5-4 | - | TGTGCCAGCAGCTTCCAAGACAGGGTTAATTCACCCCTCCACTTT | CASSFQDRVNSPLHF
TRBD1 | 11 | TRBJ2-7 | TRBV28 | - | TGTGCCAGCAGGCAGGGGGATGAGCAGTACTTC | CASRQGDEQYF
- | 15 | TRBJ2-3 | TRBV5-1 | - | TGCGCCAGCAGCCCGGGGGCTACAAGCACAGATACGCAGTATTTT | CASSPGATSTDTQYF
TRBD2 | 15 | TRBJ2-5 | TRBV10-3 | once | TGTGCCATCAGTGCCAGCGGGGGGGTCGTAGAGACCCAGTACTTC | CAISASGGVVETQYF
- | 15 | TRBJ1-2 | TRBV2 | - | TGTGCCAGCAGGATTCTCCGGGCATTCGGCTATGGCTACACCTTC | CASRILRAFGYGYTF